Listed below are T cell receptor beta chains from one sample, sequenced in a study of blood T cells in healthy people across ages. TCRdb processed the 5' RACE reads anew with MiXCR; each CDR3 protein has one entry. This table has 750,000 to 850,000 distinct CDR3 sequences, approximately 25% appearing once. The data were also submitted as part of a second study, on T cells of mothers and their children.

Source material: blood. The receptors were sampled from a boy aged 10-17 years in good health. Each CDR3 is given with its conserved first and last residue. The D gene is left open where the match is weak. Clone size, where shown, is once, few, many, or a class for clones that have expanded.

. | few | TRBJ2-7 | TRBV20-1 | CSAIWDWGAYEQYF | TGCAGTGCTATTTGGGATTGGGGGGCATACGAGCAGTACTTC
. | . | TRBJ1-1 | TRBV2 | CASISLGQGPPEAFF | TGTGCCAGCATAAGTCTAGGGCAGGGTCCGCCTGAAGCTTTCTTT
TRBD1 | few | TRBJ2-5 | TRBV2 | CASSPGQGHPF | TGTGCCAGCAGTCCTGGACAGGGTCACCCTTTC
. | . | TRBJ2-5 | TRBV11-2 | CASSLVIGFQETQYF | TGTGCCAGCAGCTTAGTCATAGGGTTTCAAGAGACCCAGTACTTC
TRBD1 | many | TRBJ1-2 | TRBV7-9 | CASSSGQGNYGYTF | TGTGCCAGCAGCTCGGGACAGGGGAACTATGGCTACACCTTC
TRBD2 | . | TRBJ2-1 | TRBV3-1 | CASSPRGLAGDPYNEQFF | TGTGCCAGCAGCCCAAGAGGACTAGCGGGGGACCCCTACAATGAGCAGTTCTTC
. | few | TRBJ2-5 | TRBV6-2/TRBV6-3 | CASSYSVHREETQYF | TGCGCCAGCAGTTACTCGGTGCACAGGGAAGAGACCCAGTACTTC
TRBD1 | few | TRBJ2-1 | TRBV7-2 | CASSRRDRVYDEQFF | TGTGCCAGCAGCCGCCGGGACAGGGTGTACGATGAGCAGTTCTTC
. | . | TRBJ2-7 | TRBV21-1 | CASSKGTPYEQYF | TGTGCCAGCAGCAAAGGGACACCCTACGAGCAGTACTTC
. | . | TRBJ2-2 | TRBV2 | CASRPENTGELFF | TGTGCCAGCAGACCCGAAAACACCGGGGAGCTGTTTTTT
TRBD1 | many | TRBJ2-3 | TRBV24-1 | CATSESTGADTQYF | TGTGCCACCAGTGAATCCACAGGGGCAGATACGCAGTATTTT
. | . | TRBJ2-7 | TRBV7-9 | CASSLLGSTNYEQYF | TGTGCCAGCAGCTTACTTGGGAGCACGAACTACGAGCAGTACTTC
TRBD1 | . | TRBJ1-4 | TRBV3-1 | CASSRLDRGSNEKLFF | TGTGCCAGCAGCCGCCTGGACAGGGGATCTAATGAAAAACTGTTTTTT
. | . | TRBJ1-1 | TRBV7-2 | CASSSTPGLGTEAFF | TGTGCCAGCAGCTCCACCCCGGGGCTTGGTACTGAAGCTTTCTTT
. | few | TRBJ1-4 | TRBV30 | CAWSRSNEKLFF | TGTGCCTGGAGTCGCAGTAATGAAAAACTGTTTTTT
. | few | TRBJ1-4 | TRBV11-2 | CASSYHSYNEKLFF | TGTGCCAGCAGCTACCACAGTTATAATGAAAAACTGTTTTTT
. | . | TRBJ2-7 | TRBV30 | CAWSVSRDGEQYF | TGTGCCTGGAGTGTCAGTAGGGACGGCGAGCAGTACTTC
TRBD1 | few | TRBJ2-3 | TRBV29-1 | CSVVGGTGAFTDTQYF | TGCAGCGTTGTAGGGGGGACAGGGGCCTTCACAGATACGCAGTATTTT
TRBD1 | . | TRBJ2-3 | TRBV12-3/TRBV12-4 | CASSFRQGADAQYF | TGTGCCAGCAGTTTTCGGCAGGGGGCAGATGCGCAGTATTTT
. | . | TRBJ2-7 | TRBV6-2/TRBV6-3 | CASSYFRLDGEQYF | TGTGCCAGCAGTTACTTCCGTCTCGACGGGGAGCAGTACTTC
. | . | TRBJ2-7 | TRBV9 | CASSSKRQVGFCEQYF | TGTGCCAGCAGCTCGAAGCGGCAGGTTGGCTTTTGCGAGCAGTACTTC
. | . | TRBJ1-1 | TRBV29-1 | CSVEGYSTEAFF | TGCAGCGTTGAAGGCTACTCAACTGAAGCTTTCTTT
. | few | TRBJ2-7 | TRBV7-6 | CASSPPPSGMDEQYF | TGTGCCAGCAGCCCTCCCCCGTCGGGGATGGACGAGCAGTACTTC
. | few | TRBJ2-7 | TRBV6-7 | CASSYSWQPYEQYF | TGTGCCAGCAGTTACTCGTGGCAGCCCTACGAGCAGTACTTC
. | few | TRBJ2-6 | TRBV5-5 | CASSLTGGANVLTF | TGTGCCAGCAGCTTGACAGGCGGCGCCAACGTCCTGACTTTC
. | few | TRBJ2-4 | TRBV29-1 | CSAEGGAGNIQYF | TGCAGCGCTGAAGGGGGGGCAGGAAACATTCAGTACTTC
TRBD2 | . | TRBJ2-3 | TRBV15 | CATSRDGAGSSTDTQYF | TGTGCCACCAGCAGAGATGGAGCGGGGTCTAGCACAGATACGCAGTATTTT
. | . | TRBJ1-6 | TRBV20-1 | CSASIKPRTGSPLHF | TGCAGTGCTAGTATTAAGCCCCGTACGGGCTCACCCCTCCACTTT
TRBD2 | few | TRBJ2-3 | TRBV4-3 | CASSRTSGGGTDTQYF | TGCGCCAGCAGCCGCACTAGCGGGGGGGGCACAGATACGCAGTATTTT
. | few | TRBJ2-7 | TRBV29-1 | CSVAQVSYEQYF | TGCAGCGTTGCACAGGTCTCCTACGAGCAGTACTTC
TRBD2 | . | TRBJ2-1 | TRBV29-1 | CSVLLAGAFYNEQFF | TGCAGCGTTCTGCTAGCGGGAGCTTTCTACAATGAGCAGTTCTTC
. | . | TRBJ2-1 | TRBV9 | CASSPRGTNNEQFF | TGTGCCAGCAGTCCCAGGGGGACTAACAATGAGCAGTTCTTC
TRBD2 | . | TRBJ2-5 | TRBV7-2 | CASSSPLAGGLETQYF | TGTGCCAGCAGCTCACCCTTAGCGGGGGGGTTGGAGACCCAGTACTTC
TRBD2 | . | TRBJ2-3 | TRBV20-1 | CSALLAGTDTQYF | TGCAGTGCGTTACTAGCGGGTACAGATACGCAGTATTTT
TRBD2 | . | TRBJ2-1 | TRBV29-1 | CSVKPAGGLSSYNEQFF | TGCAGCGTTAAGCCAGCGGGGGGATTGAGCTCCTACAATGAGCAGTTCTTC
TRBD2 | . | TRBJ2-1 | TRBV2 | CASSGTSGYYNEQFF | TGTGCCAGCAGTGGGACTAGCGGATACTACAATGAGCAGTTCTTC
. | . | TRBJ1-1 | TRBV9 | CASSYAGAAEAFF | TGTGCCAGCAGCTATGCTGGGGCAGCTGAAGCTTTCTTT
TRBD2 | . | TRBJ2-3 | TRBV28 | CASKREEAADTQYF | TGTGCCAGCAAGCGGGAGGAGGCGGCAGATACGCAGTATTTT
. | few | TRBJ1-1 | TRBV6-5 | CASSYRQDTEAFF | TGTGCCAGCAGTTACCGGCAGGACACTGAAGCTTTCTTT
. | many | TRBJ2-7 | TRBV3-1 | CASSPGGREQYF | TGTGCCAGCAGCCCGGGGGGCCGCGAGCAGTACTTC
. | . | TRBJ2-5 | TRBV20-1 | CSAQTGQWETQYF | TGCAGTGCACAAACAGGGCAGTGGGAGACCCAGTACTTC
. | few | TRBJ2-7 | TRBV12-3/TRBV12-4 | CASSSTREGTYEQYF | TGTGCCAGCAGTTCCACTAGAGAAGGAACCTACGAGCAGTACTTC
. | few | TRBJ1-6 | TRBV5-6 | CASSRVIESSYNSPLHF | TGTGCCAGCAGCAGGGTCATTGAGAGCTCCTATAATTCACCCCTCCACTTT
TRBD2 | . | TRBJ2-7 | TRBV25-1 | CASSESGRAPYEQYF | TGTGCCAGCAGTGAAAGCGGGAGGGCCCCTTACGAGCAGTACTTC
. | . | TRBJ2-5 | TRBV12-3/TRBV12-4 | CASSIDRRKTQYF | TGTGCCAGCAGTATAGACAGAAGGAAGACCCAGTACTTC
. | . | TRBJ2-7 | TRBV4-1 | CASSQESSENYEQYF | TGCGCCAGCAGCCAAGAGTCGTCCGAGAACTACGAGCAGTACTTC
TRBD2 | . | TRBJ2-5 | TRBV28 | CASSEDSGAGTQYF | TGTGCCAGCAGTGAGGATAGCGGGGCAGGGACCCAGTACTTC
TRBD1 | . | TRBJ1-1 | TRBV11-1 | CASSRDRENTEAFF | TGTGCCAGCAGCCGGGACAGGGAGAACACTGAAGCTTTCTTT
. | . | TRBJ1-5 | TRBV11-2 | CASSHDDQPQHF | TGTGCCAGCAGCCATGACGATCAGCCCCAGCATTTT
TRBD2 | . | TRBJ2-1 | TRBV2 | CASSEPLAGELYNEQFF | TGTGCCAGCAGTGAACCCTTAGCGGGGGAGCTCTACAATGAGCAGTTCTTC
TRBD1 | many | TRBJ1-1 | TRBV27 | CASTPSTGRNTEAFF | TGTGCCAGCACCCCTTCGACAGGGAGGAACACTGAAGCTTTCTTT
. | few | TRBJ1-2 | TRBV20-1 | CSASWGFSGYTF | TGCAGTGCTAGTTGGGGTTTCAGTGGCTACACCTTC
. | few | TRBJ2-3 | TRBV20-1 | CSAIVAELTDTQYF | TGCAGTGCTATAGTGGCAGAGCTGACAGATACGCAGTATTTT